Listed below are T cell receptor beta chains from one sample, sequenced in a study of T-cell reconstitution after alpha-beta-depleted transplantation in children. TCRdb re-called the PCR reads through MiXCR, storing one row per CDR3 protein. The sample has some 300,000 distinct CDR3 sequences, around 10% seen once. This specimen was PBMCs, taken before TCRalphabeta/CD19-depleted stem cell transplant. The source of these receptors is a boy under two years old with acute myeloid leukemia, due to receive a stem cell transplant. CDR3s include the opening cysteine and the closing phenylalanine or tryptophan. Each record gives: clone size, V gene, J gene, CDR3 protein. Size is omitted from some rows. Given values are once, few, many or a class for expanded clones.

clone size: many
V gene: TRBV29-1
J gene: TRBJ2-1
CDR3 protein: CSVETSGRAEQFF

clone size: .
V gene: TRBV5-4
J gene: TRBJ2-7
CDR3 protein: CASREGTASYEQYF

clone size: many
V gene: TRBV12-3/TRBV12-4
J gene: TRBJ1-1
CDR3 protein: CASSLAQLGNTEAFF

clone size: .
V gene: TRBV29-1
J gene: TRBJ2-7
CDR3 protein: CSVEDVVSYEQYF

clone size: many
V gene: TRBV7-6
J gene: TRBJ2-1
CDR3 protein: CASGTSGYYNEQFF

clone size: .
V gene: TRBV28
J gene: TRBJ2-5
CDR3 protein: CASTPTLTGGETQYF

clone size: many
V gene: TRBV5-8
J gene: TRBJ1-3
CDR3 protein: CASSWGGNTIYF

clone size: many
V gene: TRBV4-3
J gene: TRBJ2-7
CDR3 protein: CASSQGYRGAYEQYF

clone size: many
V gene: TRBV18
J gene: TRBJ2-7
CDR3 protein: CASSRGGEQYF

clone size: .
V gene: TRBV9
J gene: TRBJ1-2
CDR3 protein: CASSVGDRRNYGYTF

clone size: few
V gene: TRBV5-1
J gene: TRBJ1-6
CDR3 protein: CASSLEGAGSSYNSPLHF

clone size: few
V gene: TRBV11-1
J gene: TRBJ2-5
CDR3 protein: CASSFLSLAGHQETQYF

clone size: few
V gene: TRBV9
J gene: TRBJ2-3
CDR3 protein: CASSVGLAGTQYF

clone size: many
V gene: TRBV13
J gene: TRBJ2-5
CDR3 protein: CASSPGTERETQYF

clone size: .
V gene: TRBV20-1
J gene: TRBJ2-1
CDR3 protein: CCARDGTSGRSYNEQFF

clone size: many
V gene: TRBV19
J gene: TRBJ2-1
CDR3 protein: CASSSRDRYNEQFF

clone size: many
V gene: TRBV24-1
J gene: TRBJ2-1
CDR3 protein: CATSGDGWGYNEQFF

clone size: .
V gene: TRBV12-3/TRBV12-4
J gene: TRBJ2-3
CDR3 protein: CASSSTYTGTNTDTQYF

clone size: many
V gene: TRBV5-1
J gene: TRBJ2-3
CDR3 protein: CASSLARSEPVASGRRDTQYF

clone size: many
V gene: TRBV10-3
J gene: TRBJ1-3
CDR3 protein: CAISEPRTGSSGNTIYF

clone size: many
V gene: TRBV6-6
J gene: TRBJ2-7
CDR3 protein: CASSYKGYEQYF

clone size: many
V gene: TRBV25-1
J gene: TRBJ2-7
CDR3 protein: CASRSNDRGQGWDEQYF

clone size: .
V gene: TRBV7-2
J gene: TRBJ2-5
CDR3 protein: CASSSQGFQETQYF

clone size: many
V gene: TRBV20-1
J gene: TRBJ2-7
CDR3 protein: CSATSRDRDLEQYF